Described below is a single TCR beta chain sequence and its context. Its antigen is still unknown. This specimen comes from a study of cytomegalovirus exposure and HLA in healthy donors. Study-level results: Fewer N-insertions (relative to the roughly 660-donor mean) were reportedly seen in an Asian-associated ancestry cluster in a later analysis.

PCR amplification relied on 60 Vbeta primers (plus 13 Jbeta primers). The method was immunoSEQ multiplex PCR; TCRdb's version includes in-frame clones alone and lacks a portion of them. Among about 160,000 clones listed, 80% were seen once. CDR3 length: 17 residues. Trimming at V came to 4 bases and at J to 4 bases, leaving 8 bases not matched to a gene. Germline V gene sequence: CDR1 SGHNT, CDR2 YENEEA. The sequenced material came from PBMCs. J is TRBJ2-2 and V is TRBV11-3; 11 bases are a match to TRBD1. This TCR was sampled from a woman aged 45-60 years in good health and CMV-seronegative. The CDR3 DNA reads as TGTGCCAGCAGCTCTGACCCGGACAGGGGGCTCACCGGGGAGCTGTTTTTT. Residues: CASSSDPDRGLTGELFF.